This is a list of T cell receptor beta chains from one sample in a study of cytomegalovirus exposure and HLA in healthy donors. Data came from immunoSEQ multiplex PCR; TCRdb stores just in-frame clones and leaves some out. Seen here are about 330,000 clones, around 90% observed once, and the top ten hold approximately 1%. The source material was PBMCs. The receptors were gathered from a woman aged 25 to 39 in good health and CMV-seropositive. Both conserved end residues are part of each CDR3. D genes are given only for firm matches. Only part of the rows carry a size: once, few, many, or a class if the clone is expanded.

j_call clone_size v_call d_call cdr3_aa cdr3_nt
TRBJ1-3 - TRBV2 - CASSGGITGNTIYF TGTGCCAGCAGTGGCGGCATCACTGGAAACACCATATATTTT
TRBJ2-7 - TRBV5-4 - CASSLYPERRNEQYF TGTGCCAGCAGCTTATACCCCGAGCGAAGGAACGAGCAGTACTTC
TRBJ1-6 - TRBV30 - CAWSGRGRDNSPLHF TGTGCCTGGAGTGGGCGCGGCAGGGATAATTCACCCCTCCACTTT
TRBJ1-5 - TRBV2 - CASKGQTNQPQHF TGTGCCAGCAAGGGGCAGACCAATCAGCCCCAGCATTTT
TRBJ2-7 - TRBV6-5 - CASRRTRTTYEQYF TGTGCCAGCAGACGGACACGAACGACCTACGAGCAGTACTTC
TRBJ1-3 - TRBV6-5 - CASSRGSSGNTIYF TGTGCCAGCAGTAGGGGGAGCTCTGGAAACACCATATATTTT
TRBJ1-3 - TRBV5-1 - CASSLAGRDGNTIYF TGCGCCAGCAGCTTGGCCGGCAGGGATGGAAACACCATATATTTT
TRBJ1-3 - TRBV28 - CASSLPRGNTIYF TGTGCCAGCAGTTTGCCGCGAGGAAACACCATATATTTT
TRBJ1-1 - TRBV13 - CASSLGGTEVAFF TGTGCCAGCAGCTTAGGCGGCACGGAAGTGGCTTTCTTT
TRBJ2-5 - TRBV7-2 - CASSLAGETQYF TGTGCCAGCAGCTTAGCGGGAGAGACCCAGTACTTC
TRBJ2-1 once TRBV19 TRBD1 CASSTRDRGTHNEQFF TGTGCCAGTAGTACCAGGGACAGGGGGACCCACAATGAGCAGTTCTTC
TRBJ2-1 once TRBV4-2 TRBD2 CASSQELAGGGRYNEQFF TGTGCCAGCAGCCAAGAACTAGCGGGAGGGGGGAGATACAATGAGCAGTTCTTC
TRBJ1-2 - TRBV7-9 - CASSPSPGRPGYGYTF TGTGCCAGCAGCCCAAGCCCGGGACGGCCGGGCTATGGCTACACCTTC
TRBJ2-3 - TRBV9 TRBD2 CASSVEGLAGGDTQYF TGTGCCAGCAGCGTAGAAGGACTAGCGGGTGGAGATACGCAGTATTTT
TRBJ1-1 - TRBV11-2 TRBD1 CASSFAQGILNTEAFF TGTGCCAGCAGCTTCGCACAGGGGATCCTGAACACTGAAGCTTTCTTT
TRBJ1-5 - TRBV7-2 TRBD1 CASSWTGTSNQPQHF TGTGCCAGCAGCTGGACAGGGACAAGCAATCAGCCCCAGCATTTT
TRBJ2-7 - TRBV27 - CASSATVTYEQYF TGTGCCAGCAGTGCGACGGTTACCTACGAGCAGTACTTC
TRBJ2-7 - TRBV28 - CASSLNYWQYF TGTGCCAGCAGTCTGAACTACTGGCAGTACTTC
TRBJ2-3 - TRBV5-1 - CASSLEAPTDTQYF TGCGCCAGCAGCTTGGAAGCGCCCACAGATACGCAGTATTTT
TRBJ1-1 - TRBV6-5 - CASSYPNTEAFF TGTGCCAGCAGTTACCCGAACACTGAAGCTTTCTTT
TRBJ1-2 - TRBV9 TRBD1 CASSGTGPSYGYTF TGTGCCAGCTCTGGGACAGGCCCGAGCTATGGCTACACCTTC
TRBJ2-5 - TRBV20-1 - CSATTEETQYF TGCAGTGCTACGACAGAAGAGACCCAGTACTTC
TRBJ1-1 - TRBV7-9 - CASSLATGMNTEAFF TGTGCCAGCAGCTTGGCGACAGGAATGAACACTGAAGCTTTCTTT
TRBJ1-1 - TRBV7-2 - CASSTRFTEAFF TGTGCCAGCAGCACACGGTTTACTGAAGCTTTCTTT
TRBJ1-2 - TRBV28 TRBD1 CASSQTGLNYGYTF TGTGCCAGCAGCCAGACAGGGCTTAACTATGGCTACACCTTC
TRBJ2-5 once TRBV5-6 TRBD2 CASSLVGGETQYF TGTGCCAGCAGCTTGGTCGGGGGGGAGACCCAGTACTTC
TRBJ1-1 once TRBV30 TRBD1 CAWSRDRGNTEAFF TGTGCCTGGAGCCGGGACAGGGGGAACACTGAAGCTTTCTTT
TRBJ1-4 - TRBV27 TRBD1 CASSFRPGQGNEKLFF TGTGCCAGCAGTTTTCGCCCGGGACAGGGGAATGAAAAACTGTTTTTT
TRBJ2-1 - TRBV11-1 TRBD2 CASSLSGGDYNEQFF TGTGCCAGCAGCTTAAGCGGGGGGGATTACAATGAGCAGTTCTTC
TRBJ1-1 - TRBV29-1 TRBD1 CSVAGGFRQNTEAFF TGCAGCGTAGCAGGGGGCTTTCGACAGAACACTGAAGCTTTCTTT
TRBJ1-6 - TRBV28 - CASSSLGTVNSPLHF TGTGCCAGCAGTTCCCTCGGGACGGTGAATTCACCCCTCCACTTT
TRBJ2-3 - TRBV29-1 TRBD2 CSVESASGTFSTDTQYF TGCAGCGTTGAAAGTGCTAGCGGGACCTTCAGCACAGATACGCAGTATTTT
TRBJ1-1 - TRBV29-1 - CSVSGPNTEAFF TGCAGCGTTTCTGGCCCGAACACTGAAGCTTTCTTT
TRBJ2-2 - TRBV10-2 TRBD1 CASRDRGLGGELFF TGCGCCAGCAGGGACAGGGGGCTAGGCGGGGAGCTGTTTTTT
TRBJ1-2 - TRBV2 - CASSEGLNYGYTF TGTGCCAGCAGTGAAGGTCTGAACTATGGCTACACCTTC
TRBJ1-5 - TRBV2 - CASSEQGSGNQPQHF TGTGCCAGCAGCGAACAGGGATCTGGGAATCAGCCCCAGCATTTT
TRBJ2-6 - TRBV29-1 - CSVRPTGANVLTF TGCAGCGTCCGGCCTACTGGGGCCAACGTCCTGACTTTC
TRBJ1-5 - TRBV7-6 - CASSLDGGFNQPQHF TGTGCCAGCAGCTTAGATGGAGGGTTCAATCAGCCCCAGCATTTT
TRBJ2-1 - TRBV15 - CATSSHQSSYNEQFF TGTGCCACCAGCAGCCACCAGAGCTCCTACAATGAGCAGTTCTTC
TRBJ1-5 - TRBV15 - CATSSPHTLNSNQPQHF TGTGCCACCAGCAGCCCCCATACATTGAATAGCAATCAGCCCCAGCATTTT
TRBJ2-7 - TRBV5-4 - CASSLVGYEQYF TGTGCCAGCAGCTTGGTGGGGTACGAGCAGTACTTC
TRBJ2-1 - TRBV18 - CASFGNEQFF TGTGCCAGCTTTGGGAATGAGCAGTTCTTC